This is a list of T cell receptor beta chains from one sample in a study of T cells in Graves' hyperthyroidism and ophthalmopathy. From the multiplex PCR reads, TCRdb called clonotypes with MiXCR, one entry per CDR3 protein. The table has roughly 330,000 distinct CDR3 sequences, approximately 16% seen once; the top ten hold approximately 35%. The sequenced sample consisted of blood. The receptor source for this set is a man aged 25-40 years with Graves' hyperthyroidism. Each CDR3 is given with its conserved first and last residue. The D gene is left open where the match is weak. Only part of the rows carry a size: once, few, many, or a class if the clone is expanded.

V gene: TRBV15
J gene: TRBJ2-5
clone size: few
D gene: TRBD1
CDR3 protein: CATSAYGQGKETQYF
CDR3 DNA: TGTGCCACCAGCGCGTACGGACAGGGAAAAGAGACCCAGTACTTC

V gene: TRBV20-1
J gene: TRBJ2-1
clone size: few
D gene: TRBD2
CDR3 protein: CSAPIAGGRGSYNEQFF
CDR3 DNA: TGCAGTGCCCCCATTGCCGGCGGGAGGGGTTCCTACAATGAGCAGTTCTTC

V gene: TRBV12-3/TRBV12-4
J gene: TRBJ2-1
clone size: many
D gene: TRBD2
CDR3 protein: CASSLLAGGPRGEQFF
CDR3 DNA: TGTGCCAGCAGTTTACTTGCGGGAGGGCCTAGGGGTGAGCAGTTCTTC

V gene: TRBV29-1
J gene: TRBJ1-1
clone size: many
D gene: -
CDR3 protein: CSGLAGGTEAFF
CDR3 DNA: TGCAGCGGCTTAGCTGGCGGCACTGAAGCTTTCTTT

V gene: TRBV5-1
J gene: TRBJ1-1
clone size: many
D gene: TRBD1
CDR3 protein: CASSQPRTGPMNTEAFF
CDR3 DNA: TGCGCCAGCAGCCAACCACGGACAGGGCCTATGAACACTGAAGCTTTCTTT

V gene: TRBV3-1
J gene: TRBJ1-1
clone size: many
D gene: -
CDR3 protein: CASSQAHLGGGTEAFF
CDR3 DNA: TGTGCCAGCAGCCAAGCCCATCTTGGGGGGGGCACTGAAGCTTTCTTT

V gene: TRBV5-8
J gene: TRBJ2-5
clone size: -
D gene: -
CDR3 protein: CASSLGLYQETQYF
CDR3 DNA: TGTGCCAGCAGCTTGGGACTTTACCAAGAGACCCAGTACTTC

V gene: TRBV12-3/TRBV12-4
J gene: TRBJ2-1
clone size: many
D gene: -
CDR3 protein: CASKVRTLYRGVSYNEQFF
CDR3 DNA: TGTGCCAGCAAAGTTCGGACCCTCTATCGAGGGGTCTCCTACAATGAGCAGTTCTTC

V gene: TRBV19
J gene: TRBJ1-1
clone size: -
D gene: -
CDR3 protein: CASSVRVAREAFF
CDR3 DNA: TGTGCCAGTAGTGTACGGGTCGCCCGAGAAGCTTTCTTT

V gene: TRBV12-3/TRBV12-4
J gene: TRBJ2-2
clone size: once
D gene: TRBD2
CDR3 protein: CASRKAGGVTGELFF
CDR3 DNA: TGTGCCAGCAGGAAGGCGGGAGGAGTGACCGGGGAGCTGTTTTTT

V gene: TRBV15
J gene: TRBJ2-7
clone size: many
D gene: TRBD2
CDR3 protein: CATSRASGRAVEQYF
CDR3 DNA: TGTGCCACCAGCAGAGCATCCGGGAGGGCGGTCGAGCAGTACTTC